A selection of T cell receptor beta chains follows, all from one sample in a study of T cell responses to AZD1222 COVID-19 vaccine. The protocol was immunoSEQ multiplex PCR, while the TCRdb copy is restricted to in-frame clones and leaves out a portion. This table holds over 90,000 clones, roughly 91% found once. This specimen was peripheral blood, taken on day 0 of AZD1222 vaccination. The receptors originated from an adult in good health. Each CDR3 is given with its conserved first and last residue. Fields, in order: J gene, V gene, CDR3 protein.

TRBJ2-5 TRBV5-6 CASSDRQGQETQYF
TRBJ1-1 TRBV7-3 CASSSGVRSTEAFF
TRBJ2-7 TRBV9 CASSVGHVWLTGAYTYEQYF
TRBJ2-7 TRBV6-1 CASSEDPRVGEQYF
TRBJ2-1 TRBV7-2 CASSSGQGGDEQFF
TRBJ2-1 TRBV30 CAWSGGGEQFF
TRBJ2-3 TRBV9 CASSTISTDTQYF
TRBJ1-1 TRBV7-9 CASSLTGIEAFF
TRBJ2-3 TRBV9 CASSVRTDFNTQYF
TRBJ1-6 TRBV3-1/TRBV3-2 CASSQGGTGDSPLHF
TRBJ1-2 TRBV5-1 CASSLAPDSGGAYGYTF
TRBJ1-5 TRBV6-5 CASSYVGLQPQHF
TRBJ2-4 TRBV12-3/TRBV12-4 CASGAGAKNIQYF
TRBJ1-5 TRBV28 CASSPGQGQVEPQHF
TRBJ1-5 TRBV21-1 CASSRDSDEYQPQHF
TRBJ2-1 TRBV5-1 CASSDAPPVTEQFF
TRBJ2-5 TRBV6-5 CASRTSGGETQYF